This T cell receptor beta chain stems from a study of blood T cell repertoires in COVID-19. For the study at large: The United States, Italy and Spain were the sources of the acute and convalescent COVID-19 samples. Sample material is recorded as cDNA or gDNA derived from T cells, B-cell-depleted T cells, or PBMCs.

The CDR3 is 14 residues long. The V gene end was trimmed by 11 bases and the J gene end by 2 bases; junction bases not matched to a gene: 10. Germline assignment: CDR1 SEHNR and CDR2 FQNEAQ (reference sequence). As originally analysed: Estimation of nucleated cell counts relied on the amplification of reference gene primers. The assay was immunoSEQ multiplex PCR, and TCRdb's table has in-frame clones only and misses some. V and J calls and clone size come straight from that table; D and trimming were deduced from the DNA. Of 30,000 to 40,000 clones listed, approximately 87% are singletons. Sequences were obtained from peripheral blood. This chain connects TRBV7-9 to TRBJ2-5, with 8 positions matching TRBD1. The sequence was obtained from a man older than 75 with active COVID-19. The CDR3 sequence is CADEVRQGQETQYF. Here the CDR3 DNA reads TGTGCCGACGAGGTGCGACAGGGGCAAGAGACCCAGTACTTC.